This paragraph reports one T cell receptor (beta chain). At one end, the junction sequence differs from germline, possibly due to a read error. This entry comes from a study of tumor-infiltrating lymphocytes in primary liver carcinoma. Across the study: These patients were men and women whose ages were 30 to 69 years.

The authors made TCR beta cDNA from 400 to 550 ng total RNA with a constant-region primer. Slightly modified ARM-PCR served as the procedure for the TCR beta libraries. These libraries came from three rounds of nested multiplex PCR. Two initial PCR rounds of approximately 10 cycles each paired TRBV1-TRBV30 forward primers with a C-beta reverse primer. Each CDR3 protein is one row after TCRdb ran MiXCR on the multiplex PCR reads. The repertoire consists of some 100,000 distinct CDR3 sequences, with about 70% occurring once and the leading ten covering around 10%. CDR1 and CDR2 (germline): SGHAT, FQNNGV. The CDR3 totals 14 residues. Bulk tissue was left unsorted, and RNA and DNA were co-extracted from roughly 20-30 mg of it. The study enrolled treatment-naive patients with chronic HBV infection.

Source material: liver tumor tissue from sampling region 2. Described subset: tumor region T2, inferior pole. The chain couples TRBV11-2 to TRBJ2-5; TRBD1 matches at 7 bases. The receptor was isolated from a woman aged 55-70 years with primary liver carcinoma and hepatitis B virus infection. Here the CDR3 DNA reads TGTGCCAGCAGACAGGGACAGCTACAAGAAACCCAGTACTTC. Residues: CASRQGQLQETQYF. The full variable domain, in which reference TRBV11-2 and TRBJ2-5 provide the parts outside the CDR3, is EAGVAQSPRYKIIEKRQSVAFWCNPISGHATLYWYQQILGQGPKLLIQFQNNGVVDDSQLPKDRFSAERLKGVDSTLKIQPAKLEDSAVYLCASRQGQLQETQYFGPGTRLLVL.